Presented here are 8 T cell receptor beta chains from one specimen sequenced in a study of blood T cell repertoires in COVID-19. Measured with immunoSEQ multiplex PCR; TCRdb has only the in-frame clones, and not every one. This table has 200,000 or so clones, 88% appearing once. Specimen: PBMCs or T cells enriched from blood (not recorded which). These receptors were collected from a woman in her thirties who had recovered from COVID-19.

The V gene is TRBV15, the J gene TRBJ2-5, with 8 bases identical to TRBD1. CDR1 is LNHNV and CDR2 is YYDKDF in the germline V gene (reference sequence). Germline trimming cut 5 bases from V and 0 bases from J; bases unmatched to any gene: 5. This CDR3 spans 15 amino acids. The CDR3 here is CATSAGQGDQETQYF. CDR3 DNA: TGTGCCACCAGCGCCGGACAGGGCGACCAAGAGACCCAGTACTTC.

V usage is TRBV6-5 and J usage is TRBJ1-4; maybe TRBD1 (5 bases). Deletions cut 4 bases from V and 5 bases from J, with 14 bases between. The CDR3 extends over 15 amino acids. Germline V lookup: CDR1 MNHEY, CDR2 SVGAGI. CDR3 DNA: TGTGCCAGCAGTTCCGCGGGGAGGGGAAATGAAAAACTGTTTTTT. This translates into CASSSAGRGNEKLFF.

The gene calls are TRBV7-8 and TRBJ2-1, with 9 bases identical to TRBD2. Germline trimming cut 8 bases from V and 5 bases from J; bases unmatched to any gene: 7. CDR3 length: 14 residues. Germline V gives CDR1 SGHVS, CDR2 FQNEAQ. CDR3 region: CASGPTSGDNEQFF. In nucleotides, the CDR3 is TGTGCCAGCGGCCCGACTAGCGGAGACAATGAGCAGTTCTTC.

This chain joins TRBV6-2 or TRBV6-3 and TRBJ1-6; TRBD1 matches at 7 bases. The CDR3 contains 15 residues. Trimming at V came to 0 bases and at J to 9 bases, leaving 5 bases not matched to a gene. Germline V lookup: CDR1 MNHEY, CDR2 SVGEGT. CDR3 nucleotides: TGTGCCAGCAGTTACTCGACAGGGACTAGTTCACCCCTCCACTTT. This codes for CASSYSTGTSSPLHF.

In this sample, this clone turned up a few times. The chain links TRBV27 to TRBJ1-2, with TRBD1 matching over 7 bases. V trimming: 4 bases; J trimming: 8 bases; junction bases outside the gene matches: 1. The CDR3 consists of 11 residues. Per the germline V gene, CDR1 is MNHEY and CDR2 is SMNVEV (reference sequence). The CDR3 region is CASSSGGGYTF. Written as DNA, the CDR3 is TGTGCCAGCAGTTCAGGGGGGGGCTACACCTTC.

The chain links TRBV9 to TRBJ2-2, with 10 bases that match TRBD2. The V gene's germline CDR1 is SGDLS and CDR2 YYNGEE. CDR3 length equals 20 residues. V trimming: 3 bases; J trimming: 1 base; junction bases outside the gene matches: 15. CDR3 nucleotide sequence: TGTGCCAGCAGCGATTGGTTATGGGCTAGCGGGGGCCAGAACACCGGGGAGCTGTTTTTT. It translates to CASSDWLWASGGQNTGELFF.

V is TRBV9 and J is TRBJ2-5, with 11 bases aligning to TRBD1. This CDR3 has 15 residues. The ends lost 5 bases at V and 5 bases at J; junction bases unmatched: 8. Germline V gene lookup returns CDR1 SGDLS and CDR2 YYNGEE. CDR3 in amino acids: CASSYGTGGMETQYF. DNA of the CDR3: TGTGCCAGCAGTTACGGGACAGGGGGGATGGAGACCCAGTACTTC.

V is TRBV15 and J is TRBJ1-6, with TRBD1 matching 7 bases. Losses at the gene ends were 3 bases for V and 4 bases for J; bases not matched to a gene: 0. Per germline, CDR1 LNHNV and CDR2 YYDKDF (reference sequence). The CDR3 consists of 14 residues. The CDR3 sequence is CATSRTGYNSPLHF. DNA for the CDR3: TGTGCCACCAGCAGGACAGGGTATAATTCACCCCTCCACTTT.